The 9 T cell receptor beta chains reported below all come from one sample, sequenced in a study of cytomegalovirus exposure and HLA in healthy donors. The PCR made use of 60 Vbeta and 13 Jbeta primers. TCRdb's copy holds only in-frame clones and misses some; the assay was immunoSEQ multiplex PCR. The sample shows approximately 110,000 clones, over 70% of them seen only once. Input material: PBMCs. The source of these receptors is a woman between 35 and 50 years old in good health and CMV-seronegative.

The chain links TRBV27 to TRBJ2-7, with D unresolved. This CDR3 is built from 14 residues. Germline V gene sequence: CDR1 MNHEY, CDR2 SMNVEV (reference sequence). Trimming took 4 bases from V and 12 from J, leaving 22 bases between them. For the CDR3, the DNA is TGTGCCAGCAGTTCCCTCGGCTTAGCCGCCCCTCGGTACTTC. It translates to CASSSLGLAAPRYF.

V gene TRBV4-2 combines with J gene TRBJ2-3; TRBD2 aligns across 8 bases. The V segment lost 4 bases and the J segment 2 bases; nucleotides outside the gene matches: 8. CDR1 and CDR2 (germline): LGHNA, YNFKEQ. This CDR3 is built from 16 residues. CDR3 region: CASSLAGTLFTDTQYF. Written as DNA, the CDR3 is TGTGCCAGCAGCCTAGCGGGGACCTTATTCACAGATACGCAGTATTTT.

The CDR3 DNA sequence: TGTGCCAGCAACCCGACAGGGGGCACTGAAGCTTTCTTT. Its protein product is CASNPTGGTEAFF. The chain carries TRBV7-2 and TRBJ1-1; 9 bases map to TRBD1. CDR1 is SGHTA and CDR2 is FQGNSA in the germline V gene. J gave up 4 bases and V 7 bases, and 4 bases lay outside the gene matches. The CDR3 spans 13 residues.

This clone was recorded only once. The gene calls are TRBV7-4 and TRBJ2-1, with 7 bases lining up with TRBD2. The length of the CDR3 is 15 residues. Germline V gene lookup returns CDR1 SGHVT and CDR2 SQSDAQ. Germline trimming cut 4 bases from V and 5 bases from J; bases unmatched to any gene: 8. The CDR3 region is CASSSTSFCDNEQFF. The CDR3 DNA is TGTGCCAGCAGCTCGACTAGCTTTTGTGACAATGAGCAGTTCTTC.

This chain links TRBV7-9 with TRBJ2-7; TRBD2 matches at 8 bases. This CDR3 is built from 18 residues. Trimming removed 5 bases from V and 0 bases from J; junction bases left unmatched: 15. Germline-derived CDR1 and CDR2 are SEHNR and FQNEAQ (reference sequence). In nucleotides, the CDR3 is TGTGCCAGCAGCGCAGTTGGTTTGCGGGAGGTTTTCTCCTACGAGCAGTACTTC. It yields the protein CASSAVGLREVFSYEQYF.

The V gene is TRBV7-2, the J gene TRBJ1-2; 7 bases are a match to TRBD1. This CDR3 region has 18 residues. Trimming at V came to 5 bases and at J to 4 bases, leaving 19 bases not matched to a gene. Germline CDR1 SGHTA, CDR2 FQGNSA. CDR3 residues: CASSPGNTGVDEAYGYTF. The CDR3 region has the DNA TGTGCCAGCAGCCCAGGAAATACAGGGGTGGATGAGGCCTATGGCTACACCTTC. The variable domain in full, completed from reference TRBV7-2 and TRBJ1-2, reads GAGVSQSPSNKVTEKGKDVELRCDPISGHTALYWYRQSLGQGLEFLIYFQGNSAPDKSGLPSDRFSAERTGGSVSTLTIQRTQQEDSAVYLCASSPGNTGVDEAYGYTFGSGTRLTVV.

This clone is a singleton in its sample. V usage is TRBV5-6 and J usage is TRBJ2-6; D gene unclear. Germline assignment: CDR1 SGHDT and CDR2 YYEEEE. The CDR3 covers 13 residues. V lost 2 bases, J lost 9 bases, and 9 bases lay in between. The CDR3 DNA follows: TGTGCCAGCAGCTTCCAGCCGGGCAACGTCCTGACTTTC. Amino acids: CASSFQPGNVLTF.

The chain recombines TRBV19 with TRBJ1-5; 10 nucleotides agree with TRBD1. The CDR3 contains 16 residues. Germline trimming cut 4 bases from V and 4 bases from J; bases unmatched to any gene: 7. The germline CDR1 and CDR2 sequences are LNHDA and SQIVND (reference sequence). The CDR3 bases are TGTGCCAGTAGTACCCCGGGACAGGGGTCGAATCAGCCCCAGCATTTT. Its protein product is CASSTPGQGSNQPQHF.

This rearrangement joins TRBV2 to TRBJ2-2; D possibly corresponds to TRBD2 (5 bases). The CDR3 runs to 14 residues. Trimming cost V 6 bases and J 4 bases, with 12 bases left between them. Per germline, CDR1 SNHLY and CDR2 FYNNEI. The CDR3 loop reads CASRESGATGELFF. As DNA, the CDR3 is TGTGCCAGCAGGGAAAGCGGTGCCACCGGGGAGCTGTTTTTT.